One TCR beta chain is described in this entry. The antigen is not known. This entry is derived from a study of T cell responses to AZD1222 COVID-19 vaccine. Data came from immunoSEQ multiplex PCR; TCRdb stores just in-frame clones and leaves some out. The table has about 120,000 clones, approximately 90% seen once. The J segment lost 9 bases and the V segment lost 5 bases, leaving 10 bases of the junction unmatched. Germline V gene data show CDR1 as SGHAT and CDR2 as FQNNGV. The CDR3 is made up of 15 amino acids. Whole-study results and caveats: Dominant CD4 TCR responses targeted spike regions 160-218 and 743-854.

The sample in question was peripheral blood, obtained on day 0 of AZD1222 vaccination. The receptor was derived from an adult in good health. V usage is TRBV11-2 and J usage is TRBJ2-1; 10 nucleotides align to TRBD2. CDR3 protein: CASSDTSGIVVEQFF. The CDR3 bases are TGTGCCAGCAGCGACACTAGCGGGATTGTAGTTGAGCAGTTCTTC. Full variable domain (rest looked up from reference TRBV11-2 and TRBJ2-1): EAGVAQSPRYKIIEKRQSVAFWCNPISGHATLYWYQQILGQGPKLLIQFQNNGVVDDSQLPKDRFSAERLKGVDSTLKIQPAKLEDSAVYLCASSDTSGIVVEQFFGPGTRLTVL.